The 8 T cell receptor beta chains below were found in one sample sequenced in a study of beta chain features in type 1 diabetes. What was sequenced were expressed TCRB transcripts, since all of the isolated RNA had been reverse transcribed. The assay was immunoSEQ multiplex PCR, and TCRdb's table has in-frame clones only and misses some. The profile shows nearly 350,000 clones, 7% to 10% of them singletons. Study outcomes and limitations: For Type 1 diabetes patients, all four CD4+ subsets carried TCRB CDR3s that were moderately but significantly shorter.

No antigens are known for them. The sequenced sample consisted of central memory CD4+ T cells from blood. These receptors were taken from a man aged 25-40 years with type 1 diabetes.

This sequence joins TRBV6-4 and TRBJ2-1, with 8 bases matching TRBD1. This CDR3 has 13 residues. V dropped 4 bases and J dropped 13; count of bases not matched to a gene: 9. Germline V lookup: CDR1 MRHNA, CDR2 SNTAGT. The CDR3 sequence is CASSAGGQAIQFF. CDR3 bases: TGTGCCAGCAGTGCTGGGGGACAGGCTATCCAGTTCTTC.

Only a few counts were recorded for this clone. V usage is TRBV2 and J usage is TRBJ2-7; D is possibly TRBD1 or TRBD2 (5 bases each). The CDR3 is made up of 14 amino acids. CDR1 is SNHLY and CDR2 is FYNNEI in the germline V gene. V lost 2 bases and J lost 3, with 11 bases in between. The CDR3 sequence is CASSEFGTGYEQYF. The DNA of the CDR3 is TGTGCCAGCAGTGAATTCGGGACCGGCTACGAGCAGTACTTC.

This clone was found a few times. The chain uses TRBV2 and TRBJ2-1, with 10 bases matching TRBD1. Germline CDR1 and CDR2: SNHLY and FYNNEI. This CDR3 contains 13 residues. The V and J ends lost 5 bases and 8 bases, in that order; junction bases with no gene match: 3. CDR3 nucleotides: TGTGCCAGCAGTTCCGACAGGGGGCATGAGCAGTTCTTC. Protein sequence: CASSSDRGHEQFF.

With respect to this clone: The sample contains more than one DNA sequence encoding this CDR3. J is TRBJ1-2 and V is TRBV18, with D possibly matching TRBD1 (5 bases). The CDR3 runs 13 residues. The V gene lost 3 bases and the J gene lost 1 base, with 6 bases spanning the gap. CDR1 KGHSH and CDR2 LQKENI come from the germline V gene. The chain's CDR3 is CASSPDSNYGYTF. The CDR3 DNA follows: TGTGCCAGCTCACCCGACAGTAACTATGGCTACACCTTC.

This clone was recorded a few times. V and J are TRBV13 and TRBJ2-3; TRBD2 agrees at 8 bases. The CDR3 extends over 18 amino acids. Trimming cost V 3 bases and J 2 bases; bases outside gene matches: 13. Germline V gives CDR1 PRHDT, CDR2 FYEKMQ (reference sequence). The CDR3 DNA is TGTGCCAGCAGCTTCCCCTTGTCGGGGGGGCCTAACACAGATACGCAGTATTTT. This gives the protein CASSFPLSGGPNTDTQYF.

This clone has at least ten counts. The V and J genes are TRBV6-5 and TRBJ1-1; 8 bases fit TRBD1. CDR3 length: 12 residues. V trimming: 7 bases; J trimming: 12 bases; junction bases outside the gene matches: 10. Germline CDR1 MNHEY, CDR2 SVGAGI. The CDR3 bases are TGTGCCAGCACCGGACAGGGTCTCATTTCTTTCTTT. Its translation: CASTGQGLISFF.

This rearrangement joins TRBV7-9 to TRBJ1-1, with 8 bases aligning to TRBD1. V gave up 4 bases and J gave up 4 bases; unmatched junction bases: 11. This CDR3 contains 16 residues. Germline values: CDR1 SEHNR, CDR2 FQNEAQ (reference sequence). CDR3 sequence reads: CASSSPSGTGSTEAFF. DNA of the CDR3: TGTGCCAGCAGCTCCCCATCCGGGACAGGAAGCACTGAAGCTTTCTTT.

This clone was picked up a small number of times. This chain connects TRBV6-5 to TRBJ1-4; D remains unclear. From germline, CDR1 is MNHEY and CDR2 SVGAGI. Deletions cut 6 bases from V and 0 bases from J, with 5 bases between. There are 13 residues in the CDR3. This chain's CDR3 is CASSRSTNEKLFF. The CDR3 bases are TGTGCCAGCAGCAGATCAACTAATGAAAAACTGTTTTTT.